The 27 T cell receptor beta chains listed next were all sequenced from one sample in a study of cytomegalovirus exposure and HLA in healthy donors. Amplification used 60 Vbeta primers and 13 Jbeta primers. Assay: immunoSEQ multiplex PCR; the TCRdb copy retains only in-frame clones and omits some. In all, the sample yields about 90,000 clones. Sequenced sample: PBMCs. The receptors here all came from a woman aged 25 to 39 in good health and CMV-seronegative.

This chain uses TRBV13 with TRBJ2-7; 8 bases agree with TRBD1. CDR1 is PRHDT, CDR2 FYEKMQ, per germline (reference sequence). V dropped 5 bases and J dropped 2; count of bases not matched to a gene: 5. CDR3 length: 14 residues. CDR3 residues: CASSPGQGTYEQYF. The CDR3 DNA follows: TGTGCCAGCAGCCCAGGACAGGGCACCTACGAGCAGTACTTC.

V gene TRBV9 combines with J gene TRBJ2-2; TRBD2 agrees at 11 bases. CDR1 and CDR2 from the germline V gene are SGDLS and YYNGEE. Germline trimming cut 0 bases from V and 7 bases from J; bases unmatched to any gene: 5. The CDR3 is made up of 16 amino acids. The CDR3 nucleotides are TGTGCCAGCAGCGTAGCTACTAGCGGGGGACTCGGGGAGCTGTTTTTT. Encoded protein: CASSVATSGGLGELFF. The full variable domain, completed using reference TRBV9 and TRBJ2-2, is DSGVTQTPKHLITATGQRVTLRCSPRSGDLSVYWYQQSLDQGLQFLIQYYNGEERAKGNILERFSAQQFPDLHSELNLSSLELGDSALYFCASSVATSGGLGELFFGEGSRLTVL.

The chain combines TRBV7-2 with TRBJ2-2, with a weak D call TRBD1 (6 bases). Germline-derived CDR1 and CDR2 are SGHTA and FQGNSA. The V end lost 6 bases, the J end lost 2 bases, and 13 bases lay between the germline ends. The CDR3 has 15 amino acids. In DNA form, the CDR3 reads TGTGCCAGCAGTTCCCTAGGGGGAAACACCGGGGAGCTGTTTTTT. Its protein product is CASSSLGGNTGELFF.

The V gene is TRBV18, the J gene TRBJ2-3, with a tentative D call TRBD2 (7 bases). There are 14 residues in the CDR3. CDR1 and CDR2 from the germline V gene are KGHSH and LQKENI. V dropped 1 base and J dropped 6 bases, with 11 bases sitting between them. CDR3: CASSPRGGQDTQYF. The CDR3 DNA follows: TGTGCCAGCTCACCACGGGGGGGCCAGGATACGCAGTATTTT.

The genes are TRBV5-1 and TRBJ1-4; D not certain. The length of the CDR3 is 15 residues. Germline V CDR1 and CDR2: SGHRS, YFSETQ. V was cut by 4 bases and J by 2 bases, with 12 bases left in between. The CDR3 sequence is CASSPGGSTNEKLFF. CDR3 DNA: TGCGCCAGCAGCCCAGGCGGGTCGACTAATGAAAAACTGTTTTTT.

The chain has TRBV5-1 and TRBJ2-1; the match to TRBD2 covers 8 bases. The CDR3 has 15 residues. The V gene's germline CDR1 is SGHRS and CDR2 YFSETQ. After removal of 2 bases from V and 6 bases from J, the junction contained 7 bases not matched to a gene. The CDR3 loop reads CASSFAGGGGNEQFF. The CDR3 DNA reads TGCGCCAGCAGCTTCGCGGGAGGAGGGGGCAATGAGCAGTTCTTC. The full variable domain, rest sourced from reference TRBV5-1 and TRBJ2-1, is KAGVTQTPRYLIKTRGQQVTLSCSPISGHRSVSWYQQTPGQGLQFLFEYFSETQRNKGNFPGRFSGRQFSNSRSEMNVSTLELGDSALYLCASSFAGGGGNEQFFGPGTRLTVL.

The rearrangement uses TRBV5-1 and TRBJ2-2; TRBD2 might be the D (6 bases). Trimming cost V 3 bases and J 7 bases, with 16 bases left between them. Germline CDR1 SGHRS, CDR2 YFSETQ. The length of the CDR3 is 15 residues. CDR3 loop: CASSSGDLGFGELFF. The CDR3 DNA reads as TGCGCCAGCAGCTCGGGGGACCTGGGGTTCGGGGAGCTGTTTTTT.

The CDR3 coding sequence is TGTGCCAGCAGCGGGCCTGACAGATTGGAGGAGCAGTACTTC. Translation: CASSGPDRLEEQYF. The chain recombines TRBV9 with TRBJ2-7; D is possibly TRBD1 (5 bases). Germline V gene lookup returns CDR1 SGDLS and CDR2 YYNGEE. Trimming pared 3 bases from V and 7 bases from J, leaving 17 bases between. This CDR3 has 14 amino acids.

The chain combines TRBV5-4 with TRBJ2-7, with unresolved D. This CDR3 contains 15 residues. In germline, CDR1 is SGHNT, CDR2 YYREEE (reference sequence). Deletions cut 1 base from V and 2 bases from J, with 13 bases between. CDR3 sequence reads: CASSLSVPRTYEQYF. The CDR3, as DNA: TGTGCCAGCAGCTTGTCGGTCCCCAGGACCTACGAGCAGTACTTC.

The V and J genes are TRBV27 and TRBJ1-6; the D is unclear. The CDR3 length is 13 residues. Germline assignment: CDR1 MNHEY and CDR2 SMNVEV (reference sequence). V lost 5 bases, J lost 6 bases, and 8 bases lay in between. CDR3 sequence: CASSPEGNSPLHF. The CDR3 DNA follows: TGTGCCAGCAGTCCCGAGGGTAATTCACCCCTCCACTTT.

Notes on this clone: One junction end disagrees with the germline gene, perhaps due to a read error. The chain uses TRBV2 and TRBJ2-7, with 7 nucleotides matching TRBD2. The CDR3 sequence is 13 residues long. Germline CDR1 is SNHLY and CDR2 is FYNNEI. CDR3 residues: CASTLGLAASLGF. CDR3 coding DNA: TGTGCCAGCACCCTCGGGCTAGCGGCGTCATTGGGCTTC.

The chain couples TRBV9 to TRBJ2-3; 11 bases fit TRBD2. CDR3 length: 15 residues. In germline, CDR1 is SGDLS, CDR2 YYNGEE. V lost 4 bases and J lost 2; bases outside the gene matches: 3. In DNA form, the CDR3 reads TGTGCCAGCAGCCCTAGCGGGGGGCCCACAGATACGCAGTATTTT. This encodes CASSPSGGPTDTQYF.

This sequence joins TRBV6-5 and TRBJ2-7; 11 bases match TRBD2. The CDR3 contains 15 residues. V shed 0 bases, J shed 6 bases, and the junction held 4 bases outside the gene matches. Germline values: CDR1 MNHEY, CDR2 SVGAGI. Written as DNA, the CDR3 is TGTGCCAGCAGTTACTCTACTAGCGGGAGTACCGAGCAGTACTTC. Its protein is CASSYSTSGSTEQYF.

The chain uses TRBV10-3 and TRBJ2-7, with 9 bases matching TRBD1. The CDR3 length is 16 residues. With 5 bases clipped from V and 4 bases from J, the junction kept 12 bases outside the gene matches. Germline loops: CDR1 ENHRY, CDR2 SYGVKD. CDR3: CAISPGGGQGSYEQYF. As DNA, the CDR3 is TGTGCCATCAGTCCGGGGGGAGGACAGGGGAGTTACGAGCAGTACTTC.

V usage is TRBV29-1 and J usage is TRBJ2-5, with a weak D call TRBD1 (5 bases). Matching the DNA end better, TRBJ2-7 makes the J call doubtful. From germline, CDR1 is SQVTM and CDR2 ANQGSEA. The CDR3 runs 12 residues. The CDR3 DNA reads TGCAGCGTAGGACAAGATCCCTACGAGCAGTACTTC. It yields the protein CSVGQDPYEQYF.

The chain has TRBV19 and TRBJ2-5; 14 bases are shared with TRBD2. This CDR3 has 18 amino acids. Trimming took 4 bases from V and 5 from J; bases not matched to a gene: 12. Germline V gives CDR1 LNHDA, CDR2 SQIVND (reference sequence). CDR3 in amino acids: CASSTPRTSGRLGETQYF. In DNA form, the CDR3 reads TGTGCCAGTAGTACCCCCCGGACTAGCGGGAGGTTAGGGGAGACCCAGTACTTC.

This sequence joins TRBV28 and TRBJ2-7; 7 bases map to TRBD1. Germline loops: CDR1 MDHEN, CDR2 SYDVKM. The CDR3 covers 16 residues. V lost 9 bases and J lost 2; bases outside the gene matches: 16. CDR3 nucleotides: TGTGCCAGTGGGTCCTACAGGGGAAAAGATCCCTACGAGCAGTACTTC. This gives the protein CASGSYRGKDPYEQYF.

This chain connects TRBV5-1 to TRBJ2-1; 9 bases agree with TRBD2. V lost 7 bases to trimming and J lost 2 bases; unmatched junction nucleotides: 7. The CDR3 runs to 15 residues. Looked up from germline, CDR1 is SGHRS and CDR2 is YFSETQ. CDR3 protein: CASGGSGRTYNEQFF. CDR3 coding DNA: TGCGCCAGCGGGGGTAGCGGGAGAACCTACAATGAGCAGTTCTTC. The whole variable domain, remainder taken from reference TRBV5-1 and TRBJ2-1, is KAGVTQTPRYLIKTRGQQVTLSCSPISGHRSVSWYQQTPGQGLQFLFEYFSETQRNKGNFPGRFSGRQFSNSRSEMNVSTLELGDSALYLCASGGSGRTYNEQFFGPGTRLTVL.

V gene TRBV11-2 combines with J gene TRBJ1-5; D remains unclear. The V and J ends lost 5 bases and 0 bases respectively, with 11 bases between them. The CDR3 has 15 amino acids. CDR1 is SGHAT, CDR2 FQNNGV, per germline. The chain's CDR3 is CASSPSPDSNQPQHF. CDR3 DNA sequence: TGTGCCAGCAGCCCTAGCCCGGATAGCAATCAGCCCCAGCATTTT.

The rearrangement uses TRBV30 and TRBJ2-5; 10 positions match TRBD2. Germline V gene lookup returns CDR1 GTSNPN and CDR2 SVGIG (reference sequence). This CDR3 has 15 residues. The junction had 9 bases not matched to a gene; V was cut back by 4 bases and J by 4 bases. CDR3 nucleotide sequence: TGTGCCTGGACGCCAAGCGGGGGGGCCGCAGAGACCCAGTACTTC. This translates into CAWTPSGGAAETQYF.

V is TRBV2 and J is TRBJ1-2, with D hard to call. V lost 7 bases, J lost 8 bases, and 14 bases lay in between. The germline gives CDR1 SNHLY, CDR2 FYNNEI. The CDR3 covers 12 residues. The CDR3 spells CASIGPEGGYTF. For the CDR3, the DNA is TGTGCCAGCATCGGTCCGGAGGGAGGCTACACCTTC.

DNA of the CDR3: TGTGCCAGCAGCCCGGCGCGGTTGAGGTACGAGCAGTACTTC. Amino acid sequence: CASSPARLRYEQYF. The V call is TRBV5-6, the J call TRBJ2-7; D is unresolved. CDR1 and CDR2 from the germline V gene are SGHDT and YYEEEE. This CDR3 comprises 14 residues. The V and J ends lost 4 bases and 4 bases respectively, with 15 bases between them.

CDR3 in DNA: TGTGCCAGCAGCTTAGACAGGAGTCACCAGCATTTT. Protein: CASSLDRSHQHF. The V and J genes are TRBV7-2 and TRBJ1-5; TRBD1 is a possible D gene (5 bases). The CDR3 is 12 amino acids. CDR1 and CDR2 (germline): SGHTA, FQGNSA. Trimming removed 1 base at V and 12 bases at J, with 10 bases between.

The chain uses TRBV18 and TRBJ2-5; weak D call: TRBD2 (5 bases). The germline gives CDR1 KGHSH, CDR2 LQKENI. The V gene lost 4 bases and the J gene lost 9 bases, with 21 bases spanning the gap. This CDR3 is built from 15 residues. The CDR3 DNA reads as TGTGCCAGCTCACTGGAGGACTCCCGGAGGACGGCCCAGTACTTC. Its protein product is CASSLEDSRRTAQYF.

The rearrangement uses TRBV19 and TRBJ2-3, with TRBD2 as a possible D gene (5 bases). Per the germline V gene, CDR1 is LNHDA and CDR2 is SQIVND (reference sequence). This CDR3 is 12 amino acids long. The germline V and J ends were trimmed by 9 bases and 13 bases, with 20 bases remaining between them. CDR3 sequence: CASLSVDFHEYF. The CDR3 DNA follows: TGTGCCAGCCTCTCGGTGGACTTCCACGAGTATTTT.

The chain has TRBV6-1 and TRBJ1-2; no firm D call. From germline, CDR1 is MNHNS and CDR2 SASEGT. Trimming removed 6 bases from V and 4 bases from J, with 9 bases in between. The CDR3 contains 12 residues. The CDR3 DNA follows: TGTGCCAGCAGGGGCTTAGGCTATGGCTACACCTTC. Translating it yields CASRGLGYGYTF.

The chain couples TRBV29-1 to TRBJ1-2; D not certain. Germline V CDR1 and CDR2: SQVTM, ANQGSEA. V was trimmed by 4 bases and J by 4 bases, leaving 10 bases between them. The CDR3 covers 12 residues. The CDR3 sequence: CSVGGSSYGYTF. CDR3 DNA: TGCAGCGTTGGAGGCAGCTCCTATGGCTACACCTTC.